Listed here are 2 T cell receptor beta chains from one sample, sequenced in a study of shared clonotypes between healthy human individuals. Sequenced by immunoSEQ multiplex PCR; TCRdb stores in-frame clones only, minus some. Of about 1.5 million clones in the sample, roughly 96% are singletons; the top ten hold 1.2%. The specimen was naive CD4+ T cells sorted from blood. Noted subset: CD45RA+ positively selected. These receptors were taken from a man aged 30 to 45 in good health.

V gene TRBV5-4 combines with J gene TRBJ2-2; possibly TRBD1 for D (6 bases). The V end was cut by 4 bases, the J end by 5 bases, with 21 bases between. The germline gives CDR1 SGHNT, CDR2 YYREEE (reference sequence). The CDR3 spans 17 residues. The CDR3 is CASSKTRDTGLTGELFF. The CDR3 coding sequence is TGTGCCAGCAGCAAAACCCGGGACACCGGCCTAACCGGGGAGCTGTTTTTT.

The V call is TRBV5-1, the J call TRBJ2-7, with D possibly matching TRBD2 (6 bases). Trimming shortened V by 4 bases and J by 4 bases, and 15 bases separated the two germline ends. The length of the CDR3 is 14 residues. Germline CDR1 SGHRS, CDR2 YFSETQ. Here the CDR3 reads CASSQEGSLYEQYF. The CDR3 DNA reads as TGCGCCAGCAGCCAGGAGGGTTCCCTATACGAGCAGTACTTC.